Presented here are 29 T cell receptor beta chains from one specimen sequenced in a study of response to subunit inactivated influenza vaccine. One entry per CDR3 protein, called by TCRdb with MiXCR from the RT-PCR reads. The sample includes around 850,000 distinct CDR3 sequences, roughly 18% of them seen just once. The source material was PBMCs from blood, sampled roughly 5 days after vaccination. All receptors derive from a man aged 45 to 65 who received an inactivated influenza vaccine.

The CDR3 protein is CASSPFGTGVPNYGYTF. CDR3 coding DNA: TGTGCCAGCAGTCCCTTCGGGACAGGGGTGCCCAACTATGGCTACACCTTC. The chain joins TRBV12-3 or TRBV12-4 to TRBJ1-2; 10 bases map to TRBD1. There are 17 residues in the CDR3. Unmatched junction bases numbered 11, after V lost 5 bases and J lost 2 bases.

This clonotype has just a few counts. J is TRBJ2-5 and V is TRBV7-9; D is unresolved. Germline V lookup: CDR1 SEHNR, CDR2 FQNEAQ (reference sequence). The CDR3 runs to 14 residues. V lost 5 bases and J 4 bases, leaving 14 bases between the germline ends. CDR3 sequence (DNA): TGTGCCAGCAGCACACTCGGAGTACGAGAGACCCAGTACTTC. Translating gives CASSTLGVRETQYF.

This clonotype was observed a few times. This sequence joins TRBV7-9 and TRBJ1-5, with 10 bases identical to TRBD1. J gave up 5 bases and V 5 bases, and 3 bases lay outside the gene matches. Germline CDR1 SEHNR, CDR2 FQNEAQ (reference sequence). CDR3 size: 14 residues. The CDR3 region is CASSAGQGYQPQHF. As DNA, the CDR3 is TGTGCCAGCAGCGCGGGACAGGGGTATCAGCCCCAGCATTTT.

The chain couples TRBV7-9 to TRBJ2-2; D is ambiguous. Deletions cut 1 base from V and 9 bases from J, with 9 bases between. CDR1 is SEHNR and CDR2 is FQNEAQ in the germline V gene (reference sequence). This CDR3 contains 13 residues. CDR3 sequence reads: CASSLVDERELFF. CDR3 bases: TGTGCCAGCAGCTTAGTGGACGAGAGGGAGCTGTTTTTT.

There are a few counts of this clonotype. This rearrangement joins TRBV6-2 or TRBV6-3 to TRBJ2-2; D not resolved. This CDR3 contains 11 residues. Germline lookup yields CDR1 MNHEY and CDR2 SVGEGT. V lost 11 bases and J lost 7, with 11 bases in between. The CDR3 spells CAVDSFGELFF. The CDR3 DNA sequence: TGTGCCGTCGATTCTTTCGGGGAGCTGTTTTTT.

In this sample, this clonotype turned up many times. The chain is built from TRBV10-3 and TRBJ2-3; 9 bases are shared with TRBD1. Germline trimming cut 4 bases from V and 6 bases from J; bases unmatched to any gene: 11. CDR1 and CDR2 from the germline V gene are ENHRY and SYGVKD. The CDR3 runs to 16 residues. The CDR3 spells CAISAGVTGGMDTQYF. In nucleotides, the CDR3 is TGTGCCATCAGTGCTGGCGTGACAGGGGGTATGGATACGCAGTATTTT.

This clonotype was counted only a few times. The CDR3 loop is CASSQDPDDEQFF. DNA of the CDR3: TGTGCCAGCAGCCAAGATCCGGATGATGAGCAGTTCTTC. The chain employs TRBV3-1 and TRBJ2-1, with D hard to call. There are 13 residues in the CDR3. The germline V gene encodes CDR1 LGHDT and CDR2 YNNKEL (reference sequence). Trimming pared 0 bases from V and 8 bases from J, leaving 8 bases between.

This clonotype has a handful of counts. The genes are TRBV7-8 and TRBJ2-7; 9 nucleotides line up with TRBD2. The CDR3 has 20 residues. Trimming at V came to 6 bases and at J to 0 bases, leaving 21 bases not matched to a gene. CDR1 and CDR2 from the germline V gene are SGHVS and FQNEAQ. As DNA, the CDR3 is TGTGCCAGCAGGCCTGGCGTCCTAGCGGGGCGTACGTTCAGCTCCTACGAGCAGTACTTC. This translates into CASRPGVLAGRTFSSYEQYF.

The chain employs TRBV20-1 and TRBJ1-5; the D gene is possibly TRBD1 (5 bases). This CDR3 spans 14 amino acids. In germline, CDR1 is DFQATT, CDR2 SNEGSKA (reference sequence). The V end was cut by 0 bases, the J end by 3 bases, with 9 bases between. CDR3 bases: TGCAGTGCTAGAGAACCAGGGTACAATCAGCCCCAGCATTTT. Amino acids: CSAREPGYNQPQHF.

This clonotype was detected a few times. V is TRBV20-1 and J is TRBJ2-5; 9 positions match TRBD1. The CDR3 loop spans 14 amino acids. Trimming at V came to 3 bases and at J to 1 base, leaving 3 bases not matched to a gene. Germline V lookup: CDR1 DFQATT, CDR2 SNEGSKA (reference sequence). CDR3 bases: TGCAGTGCTAGTCAGACAGGGGGCCAAGAGACCCAGTACTTC. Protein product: CSASQTGGQETQYF.

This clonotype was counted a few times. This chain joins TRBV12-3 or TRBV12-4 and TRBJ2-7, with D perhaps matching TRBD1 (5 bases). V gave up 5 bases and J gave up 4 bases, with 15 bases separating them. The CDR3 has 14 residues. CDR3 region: CASSAYLGPYEQYF. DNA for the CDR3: TGTGCCAGCAGTGCTTATCTGGGGCCTTACGAGCAGTACTTC.

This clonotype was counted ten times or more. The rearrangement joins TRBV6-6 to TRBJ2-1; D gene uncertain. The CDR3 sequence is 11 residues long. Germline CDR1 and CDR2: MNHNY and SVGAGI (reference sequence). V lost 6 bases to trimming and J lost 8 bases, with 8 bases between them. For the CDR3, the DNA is TGTGCCAGCAGCCCTTATGATGAGCAGTTCTTC. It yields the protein CASSPYDEQFF.

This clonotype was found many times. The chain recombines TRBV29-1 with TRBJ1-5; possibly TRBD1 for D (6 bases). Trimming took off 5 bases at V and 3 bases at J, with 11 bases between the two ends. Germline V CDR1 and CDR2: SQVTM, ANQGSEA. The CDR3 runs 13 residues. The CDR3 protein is CSVTGGFNQPQHF. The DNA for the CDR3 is TGCAGCGTTACGGGGGGCTTCAATCAGCCCCAGCATTTT.

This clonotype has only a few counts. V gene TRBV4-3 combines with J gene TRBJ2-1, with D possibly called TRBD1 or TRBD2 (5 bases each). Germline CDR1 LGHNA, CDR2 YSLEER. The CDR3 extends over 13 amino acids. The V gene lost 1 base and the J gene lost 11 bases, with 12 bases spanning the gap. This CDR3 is CASSQGDRSKQFF. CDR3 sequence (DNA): TGCGCCAGCAGCCAAGGGGACCGATCGAAGCAGTTCTTC.

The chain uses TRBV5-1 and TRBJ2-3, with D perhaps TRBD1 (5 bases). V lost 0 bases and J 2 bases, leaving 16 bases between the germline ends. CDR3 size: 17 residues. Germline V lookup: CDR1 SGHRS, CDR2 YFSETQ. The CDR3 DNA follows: TGCGCCAGCAGCTTGGCCCTTTCGACAGTTCCCACAGATACGCAGTATTTT. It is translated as CASSLALSTVPTDTQYF.

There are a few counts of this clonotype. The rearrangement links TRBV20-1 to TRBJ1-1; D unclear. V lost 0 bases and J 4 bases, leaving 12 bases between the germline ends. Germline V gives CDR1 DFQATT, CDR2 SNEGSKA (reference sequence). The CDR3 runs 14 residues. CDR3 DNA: TGCAGTGCTAGAGATATTGCTATCTTCACTGAAGCTTTCTTT. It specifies CSARDIAIFTEAFF.

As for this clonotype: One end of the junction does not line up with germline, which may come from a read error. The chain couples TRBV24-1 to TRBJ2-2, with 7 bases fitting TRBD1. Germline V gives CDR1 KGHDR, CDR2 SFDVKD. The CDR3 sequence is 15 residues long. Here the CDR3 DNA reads TGTGCCACCAGTGACAAATTCAGGGGGACCGAGGAGCTGTTTTTT. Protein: CATSDKFRGTEELFF.

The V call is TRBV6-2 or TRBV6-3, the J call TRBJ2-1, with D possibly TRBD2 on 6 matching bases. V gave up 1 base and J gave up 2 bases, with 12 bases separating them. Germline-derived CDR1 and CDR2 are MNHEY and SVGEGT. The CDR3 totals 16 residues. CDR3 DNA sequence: TGTGCCAGCAGTTACTGGGGGGAAACTACCTACAATGAGCAGTTCTTC. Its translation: CASSYWGETTYNEQFF.

The CDR3 nucleotides are TGCGCCAGCAGCCCCGCGGCAGGAGTCTATGGCTACACCTTC. Translating it yields CASSPAAGVYGYTF. The V and J genes are TRBV5-1 and TRBJ1-2; unclear D gene. Trimming left V 4 bases short and J 4 bases short, with 14 bases between. The germline V gene has CDR1 SGHRS and CDR2 YFSETQ. The CDR3 sequence is 14 residues long.

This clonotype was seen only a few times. The CDR3 here is CASRGTGVGDEQFF. The CDR3 DNA follows: TGTGCCAGCAGAGGGACAGGGGTGGGGGATGAGCAGTTCTTC. The chain carries TRBV6-2 or TRBV6-3 and TRBJ2-1, with 10 bases identical to TRBD1. Per the germline V gene, CDR1 is MNHEY and CDR2 is SVGEGT. The CDR3 loop spans 14 amino acids. Germline trimming cut 6 bases from V and 8 bases from J; bases unmatched to any gene: 7.

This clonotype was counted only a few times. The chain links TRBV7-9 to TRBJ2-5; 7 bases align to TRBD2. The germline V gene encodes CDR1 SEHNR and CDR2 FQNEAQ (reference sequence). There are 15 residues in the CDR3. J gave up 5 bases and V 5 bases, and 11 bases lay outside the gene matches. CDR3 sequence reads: CASSILGGESETQYF. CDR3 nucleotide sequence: TGTGCCAGCAGCATCCTTGGGGGGGAGTCTGAGACCCAGTACTTC.

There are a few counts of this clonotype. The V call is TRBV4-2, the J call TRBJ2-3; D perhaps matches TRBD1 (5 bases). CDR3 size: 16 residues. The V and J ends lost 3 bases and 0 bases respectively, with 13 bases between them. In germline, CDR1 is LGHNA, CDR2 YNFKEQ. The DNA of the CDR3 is TGTGCCAGCAGCCAGTCTGCCAGGGTCAGCACAGATACGCAGTATTTT. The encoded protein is CASSQSARVSTDTQYF.

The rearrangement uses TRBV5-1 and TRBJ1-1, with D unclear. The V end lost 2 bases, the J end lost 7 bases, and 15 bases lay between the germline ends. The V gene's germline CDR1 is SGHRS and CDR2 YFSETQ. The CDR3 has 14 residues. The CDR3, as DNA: TGCGCCAGCAGCTTCGACGTCTTAGGTAGTGAAGCTTTCTTT. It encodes CASSFDVLGSEAFF.

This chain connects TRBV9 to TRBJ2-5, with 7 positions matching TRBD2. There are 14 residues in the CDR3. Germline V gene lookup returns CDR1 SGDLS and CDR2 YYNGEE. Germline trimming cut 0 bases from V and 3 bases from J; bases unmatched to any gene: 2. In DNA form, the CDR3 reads TGTGCCAGCAGCGTAGGACGGGGGGAAGAGACCCAGTACTTC. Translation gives CASSVGRGEETQYF.

The CDR3 region has the DNA TGTGCCAGCAGCTCTATTAGCGGACTACTCAATGAGCAGTTCTTC. It codes for CASSSISGLLNEQFF. The chain carries TRBV7-9 and TRBJ2-1; perhaps TRBD2 as D (6 bases). Germline CDR1 is SEHNR and CDR2 is FQNEAQ (reference sequence). This CDR3 is built from 15 residues. With 4 bases removed from V and 6 bases from J, the gap between germline ends came to 16 bases.

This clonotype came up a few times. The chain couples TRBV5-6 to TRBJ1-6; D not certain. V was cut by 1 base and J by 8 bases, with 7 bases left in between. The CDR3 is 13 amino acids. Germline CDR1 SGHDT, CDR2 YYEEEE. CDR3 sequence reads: CASSLTEYSPLHF. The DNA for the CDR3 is TGTGCCAGCAGCTTGACAGAATATTCACCCCTCCACTTT.

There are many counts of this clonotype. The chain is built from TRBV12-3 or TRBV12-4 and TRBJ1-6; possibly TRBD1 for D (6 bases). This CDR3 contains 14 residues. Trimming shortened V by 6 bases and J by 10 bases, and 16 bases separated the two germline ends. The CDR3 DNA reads TGTGCCAGCAGGGAGACAGGTGGTCGGTCACCCCTCCACTTT. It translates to CASRETGGRSPLHF.

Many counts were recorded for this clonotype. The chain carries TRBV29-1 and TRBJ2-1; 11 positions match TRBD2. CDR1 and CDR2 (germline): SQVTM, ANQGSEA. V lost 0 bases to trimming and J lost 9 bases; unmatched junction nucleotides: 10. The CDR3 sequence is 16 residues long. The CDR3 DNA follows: TGCAGCGTTGAAGATCCGAGTCTAGCGGGAGGTACTGAGCAGTTCTTC. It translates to CSVEDPSLAGGTEQFF.

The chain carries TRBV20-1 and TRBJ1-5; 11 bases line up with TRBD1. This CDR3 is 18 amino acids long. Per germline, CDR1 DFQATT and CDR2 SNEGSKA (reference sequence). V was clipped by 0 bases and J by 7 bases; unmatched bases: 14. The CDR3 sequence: CSARDPRTGGLRTQPQHF. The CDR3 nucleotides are TGCAGTGCTAGAGATCCCCGGACAGGGGGCTTGAGGACGCAGCCCCAGCATTTT.